Each of the 4 T cell receptor beta chains below was sequenced from the same sample in a study of read filtering for tumor transcriptome and immune sequencing (dated by TCRdb to about 2020). This sample was sequenced with an Illumina HiSeq 4000. TCR libraries were built from about 420 ng RNA with the Immunoverse kit, using molecular barcoded adaptors covering alpha/delta and beta/gamma chains. The public reads were reanalyzed by TCRdb: fastp trimming at Q25, MiXCR alignment, in-frame beta chains only. Every CDR3 protein is listed once, alongside the most common genes and DNA of its rows. The sample has roughly 27,000 distinct CDR3 sequences on record, roughly an eighth of them singletons. 35% to 50% of the sample belongs to the ten largest clones. The material sequenced was a population of CD138-negative cells sorted from bone marrow. The cell subset or site label for this specimen denotes: bone marrow mononuclear cells depleted of CD138+ plasma/myeloma cells by negative magnetic selection. The receptors here all came from a donor at least 40 years old with multiple myeloma.

This clonotype was counted many times. This chain connects TRBV29-1 to TRBJ1-1; D is possibly TRBD1 (5 bases). V was shortened by 4 bases and J by 5 bases, with 17 bases between the two germline ends. This CDR3 comprises 14 residues. From germline, CDR1 is SQVTM and CDR2 ANQGSEA. CDR3 region: CSVVQTGGETEAFF. CDR3 nucleotides: TGCAGCGTTGTTCAAACGGGAGGGGAGACTGAAGCTTTCTTT.

This clonotype appeared many times. J is TRBJ2-1 and V is TRBV7-8, with 7 bases aligning to TRBD2. From germline, CDR1 is SGHVS and CDR2 FQNEAQ. The CDR3 totals 13 residues. V lost 8 bases to trimming and J lost 6 bases; unmatched junction nucleotides: 7. The CDR3 DNA sequence: TGTGCCAGCGGACGCCGGACTAGCAATGAGCAGTTCTTC. Protein sequence: CASGRRTSNEQFF. The variable domain in full, completed from reference TRBV7-8 and TRBJ2-1, reads GAGVSQSPRYKVAKRGQDVALRCDPISGHVSLFWYQQALGQGPEFLTYFQNEAQLDKSGLPSDRFFAERPEGSVSTLKIQRTQQEDSAVYLCASGRRTSNEQFFGPGTRLTVL.

This clonotype was seen more than once but under ten times. The chain uses TRBV19 and TRBJ2-2; D unresolved. CDR3 length: 14 amino acids. Germline lookup yields CDR1 LNHDA and CDR2 SQIVND (reference sequence). Deletions cut 3 bases from V and 2 bases from J, with 7 bases between. CDR3 bases: TGTGCCAGTAGTATCTCCAGAAACACCGGGGAGCTGTTTTTT. The encoded protein is CASSISRNTGELFF.

This clonotype was seen at least ten times. The chain carries TRBV7-9 and TRBJ2-4; 9 nucleotides match TRBD1. After removal of 1 base from V and 9 bases from J, the junction contained 10 bases not matched to a gene. The germline V gene has CDR1 SEHNR and CDR2 FQNEAQ (reference sequence). The CDR3 extends over 16 amino acids. DNA of the CDR3: TGTGCCAGCAGCTTAGGTACAGGGGGCCTTTCGGCCATTCAGTACTTC. Protein sequence: CASSLGTGGLSAIQYF. Supplemented by reference TRBV7-9 and TRBJ2-4, the full variable domain reads DTGVSQNPRHKITKRGQNVTFRCDPISEHNRLYWYRQTLGQGPEFLTYFQNEAQLEKSRLLSDRFSAERPKGSFSTLEIQRTEQGDSAMYLCASSLGTGGLSAIQYFGAGTRLSVL.